One and the same sample provided the 21 T cell receptor beta chains below, sequenced in a study of OX40 agonist ivuxolimab in advanced cancers. The method was immunoSEQ multiplex PCR; TCRdb's version includes in-frame clones alone and lacks a portion of them. The sample holds fewer than 30,000 clones; around four fifths are singletons and the top ten take roughly a fifth. The sample here was CD4+ or CD8+ T cells sorted from blood, taken in a trial of the OX40 agonist ivuxolimab. These receptor sequences come from an adult with an advanced solid tumor such as melanoma, head and neck, liver or kidney cancer.

This sequence joins TRBV18 and TRBJ1-2; a weak D match, TRBD1 (5 bases). This CDR3 is 15 amino acids long. The germline V and J ends were trimmed by 3 bases and 4 bases, with 15 bases remaining between them. Germline lookup yields CDR1 KGHSH and CDR2 LQKENI. CDR3 bases: TGTGCCAGCTCACCCCGGGACGGAGACTTCTATGGCTACACCTTC. This translates into CASSPRDGDFYGYTF.

The J gene is TRBJ2-1, the V gene TRBV2; TRBD2 agrees at 8 bases. Looked up from germline, CDR1 is SNHLY and CDR2 is FYNNEI. The V gene end was trimmed by 3 bases and the J gene end by 8 bases; junction bases not matched to a gene: 6. This CDR3 has 14 residues. Here the CDR3 DNA reads TGTGCCAGCAGTGACTTCCCGGGGGGGGATGAGCAGTTCTTC. Encoded protein: CASSDFPGGDEQFF.

J is TRBJ2-1 and V is TRBV15, with TRBD1 identical over 9 bases. Germline CDR1 and CDR2: LNHNV and YYDKDF (reference sequence). The CDR3 runs 15 residues. Trimming took 5 bases from V and 3 from J; bases not matched to a gene: 5. In DNA form, the CDR3 reads TGTGCCACCAGCCCGGACAGGGGTCGCTACAATGAGCAGTTCTTC. Translated: CATSPDRGRYNEQFF.

The chain employs TRBV29-1 and TRBJ1-2, with 7 positions matching TRBD1. V gave up 8 bases and J gave up 2 bases; unmatched junction bases: 8. There are 13 residues in the CDR3. In germline, CDR1 is SQVTM, CDR2 ANQGSEA. CDR3: CSFGQATNYGYTF. CDR3 DNA: TGCAGCTTCGGACAGGCTACCAACTATGGCTACACCTTC.

The rearrangement uses TRBV13 and TRBJ2-3, with D perhaps matching TRBD2 (6 bases). The CDR3 loop spans 16 amino acids. Between the trimmed V and J ends, which lost 4 bases and 2 bases, there was a span of 16 bases. Per the germline V gene, CDR1 is PRHDT and CDR2 is FYEKMQ (reference sequence). CDR3 bases: TGTGCCAGCAGCTCGCTTGGGGCGGGACCCACAGATACGCAGTATTTT. Amino acid sequence: CASSSLGAGPTDTQYF. The full variable domain, in which reference TRBV13 and TRBJ2-3 provide the parts outside the CDR3, is AAGVIQSPRHLIKEKRETATLKCYPIPRHDTVYWYQQGPGQDPQFLISFYEKMQSDKGSIPDRFSAQQFSDYHSELNMSSLELGDSALYFCASSSLGAGPTDTQYFGPGTRLTVL.

This chain joins TRBV20-1 and TRBJ2-1; perhaps TRBD1 as D (6 bases). CDR3 length: 11 amino acids. Per the germline V gene, CDR1 is DFQATT and CDR2 is SNEGSKA (reference sequence). The CDR3, as DNA: TGCGGCAGACAGGTTTACAATGAGCAGTTCTTC. Translating it yields CGRQVYNEQFF.

This sequence joins TRBV11-3 and TRBJ2-1; 8 positions match TRBD2. Losses at the gene ends were 5 bases for V and 12 bases for J; bases not matched to a gene: 6. The CDR3 runs to 12 residues. Germline V gene sequence: CDR1 SGHNT, CDR2 YENEEA. CDR3 nucleotide sequence: TGTGCCAGCAGCAGAGGTCGGGAGGGGCAGTTCTTC. This codes for CASSRGREGQFF.

The chain has TRBV27 and TRBJ1-5; D is unresolved. CDR1 MNHEY and CDR2 SMNVEV come from the germline V gene (reference sequence). The length of the CDR3 is 13 residues. V gave up 8 bases and J gave up 4 bases, with 12 bases separating them. The CDR3 loop reads CASCDGANQPQHF. The DNA of the CDR3 is TGTGCCAGCTGCGACGGAGCGAATCAGCCCCAGCATTTT.

The gene calls are TRBV6-1 and TRBJ1-6; no definite D call. The CDR3 extends over 14 amino acids. Trimming cost V 3 bases and J 9 bases, with 12 bases left between them. Germline assignment: CDR1 MNHNS and CDR2 SASEGT. Here the CDR3 reads CASSEDREISPLHF. The DNA of the CDR3 is TGTGCCAGCAGTGAGGACCGGGAGATTTCACCCCTCCACTTT.

The gene calls are TRBV6-6 and TRBJ2-7, with D possibly TRBD1 on 6 matching bases. V was trimmed by 0 bases and J by 2 bases, leaving 8 bases between them. The CDR3 is made up of 14 amino acids. In germline, CDR1 is MNHNY, CDR2 SVGAGI (reference sequence). CDR3 coding DNA: TGTGCCAGCAGTTACTCGACAGGTCCCTACGAGCAGTACTTC. Its translation is CASSYSTGPYEQYF.

The chain couples TRBV2 to TRBJ1-2; the D is unclear. V was trimmed by 9 bases and J by 6 bases, leaving 2 bases between them. Germline V gene lookup returns CDR1 SNHLY and CDR2 FYNNEI. CDR3 length: 8 residues. The CDR3 DNA follows: TGTGCCAGAGATGGCTACACCTTC. Its protein is CARDGYTF.

The rearrangement joins TRBV27 to TRBJ1-2; D remains unclear. Germline lookup yields CDR1 MNHEY and CDR2 SMNVEV (reference sequence). The CDR3 loop spans 15 amino acids. Trimming pared 4 bases from V and 7 bases from J, leaving 19 bases between. The DNA of the CDR3 is TGTGCCAGCAGTTCCCGTCCGGACGCCCAGGCTGGCTACACCTTC. Translation: CASSSRPDAQAGYTF.

The chain carries TRBV11-2 and TRBJ2-3; 7 nucleotides align to TRBD2. Germline V gene lookup returns CDR1 SGHAT and CDR2 FQNNGV. The V segment lost 0 bases and the J segment 1 base; nucleotides outside the gene matches: 1. CDR3 size: 15 residues. CDR3 in DNA: TGTGCCAGCAGCTTAGAAGGGAGGGGCACAGATACGCAGTATTTT. Translating it yields CASSLEGRGTDTQYF. The full variable domain, rest sourced from reference TRBV11-2 and TRBJ2-3, is EAGVAQSPRYKIIEKRQSVAFWCNPISGHATLYWYQQILGQGPKLLIQFQNNGVVDDSQLPKDRFSAERLKGVDSTLKIQPAKLEDSAVYLCASSLEGRGTDTQYFGPGTRLTVL.

This rearrangement joins TRBV5-4 to TRBJ2-7, with a possible D match to TRBD2 (5 bases). The V end lost 0 bases, the J end lost 1 base, and 8 bases lay between the germline ends. Germline V CDR1 and CDR2: SGHNT, YYREEE (reference sequence). CDR3 length equals 14 residues. CDR3: CASSLGRGSYEQYF. CDR3 nucleotide sequence: TGTGCCAGCAGCTTGGGACGGGGTTCCTACGAGCAGTACTTC. Combining the CDR3 with reference TRBV5-4 and TRBJ2-7 gives the whole variable domain ETGVTQSPTHLIKTRGQQVTLRCSSQSGHNTVSWYQQALGQGPQFIFQYYREEENGRGNFPPRFSGLQFPNYSSELNVNALELDDSALYLCASSLGRGSYEQYFGPGTRLTVT.

The chain has TRBV2 and TRBJ2-7; TRBD1 matches at 7 bases. The length of the CDR3 is 15 residues. Germline CDR1 SNHLY, CDR2 FYNNEI. Trimming took 0 bases from V and 2 from J; bases not matched to a gene: 4. CDR3 nucleotide sequence: TGTGCCAGCAGTGAAGCTCTGCAGGGGGCCTACGAGCAGTACTTC. This codes for CASSEALQGAYEQYF.

V is TRBV7-9 and J is TRBJ2-4; 10 nucleotides agree with TRBD1. J was trimmed by 4 bases and V by 4 bases; bases with no gene match: 4. The CDR3 has 15 residues. The germline gives CDR1 SEHNR, CDR2 FQNEAQ (reference sequence). As DNA, the CDR3 is TGTGCCAGCAGCTCCCAGGACAGGGGGAAAAACATTCAGTACTTC. Translation gives CASSSQDRGKNIQYF.

The chain has TRBV6-5 and TRBJ2-7; D gene uncertain. The V and J ends lost 4 bases and 3 bases respectively, with 4 bases between them. The germline V gene encodes CDR1 MNHEY and CDR2 SVGAGI. The CDR3 loop spans 11 amino acids. CDR3 sequence: CASSWGYEQYF. For the CDR3, the DNA is TGTGCCAGCAGTTGGGGCTACGAGCAGTACTTC.

This chain links TRBV5-6 with TRBJ1-5; 9 bases line up with TRBD1. This CDR3 has 14 amino acids. V gave up 7 bases and J gave up 4 bases; unmatched junction bases: 6. Germline V gene data show CDR1 as SGHDT and CDR2 as YYEEEE. The CDR3 coding sequence is TGTGCCAGCGCTATGACAGGGGGTAATCAGCCCCAGCATTTT. As protein: CASAMTGGNQPQHF. Combining the CDR3 with reference TRBV5-6 and TRBJ1-5 gives the whole variable domain DAGVTQSPTHLIKTRGQQVTLRCSPKSGHDTVSWYQQALGQGPQFIFQYYEEEERQRGNFPDRFSGHQFPNYSSELNVNALLLGDSALYLCASAMTGGNQPQHFGDGTRLSIL.

The gene calls are TRBV5-1 and TRBJ1-5, with D unclear. Germline V gene lookup returns CDR1 SGHRS and CDR2 YFSETQ. CDR3 length: 14 amino acids. Trimming cost V 0 bases and J 2 bases, with 6 bases left between them. CDR3 residues: CASSLAPGNQPQHF. CDR3 nucleotides: TGCGCCAGCAGCTTGGCCCCGGGCAATCAGCCCCAGCATTTT.

The chain links TRBV7-2 to TRBJ1-4, with D possibly TRBD1 on 6 matching bases. The length of the CDR3 is 16 residues. Between the trimmed V and J ends, which lost 1 base and 5 bases, there was a span of 14 bases. Germline V gene data show CDR1 as SGHTA and CDR2 as FQGNSA. The CDR3 loop is CASSLGEGGLNEKLFF. CDR3 DNA sequence: TGTGCCAGCAGCTTAGGGGAGGGGGGACTCAATGAAAAACTGTTTTTT.

This chain connects TRBV6-6 to TRBJ2-5; possibly TRBD2 for D (6 bases). From germline, CDR1 is MNHNY and CDR2 SVGAGI (reference sequence). This CDR3 is 16 amino acids long. V was shortened by 0 bases and J by 1 base, with 12 bases between the two germline ends. This CDR3 is CASSYSVLEGQETQYF. The CDR3 bases are TGTGCCAGCAGTTACTCGGTGTTGGAGGGCCAAGAGACCCAGTACTTC.